This is a list of T cell receptor beta chains from one sample in a study of shared clonotypes between healthy human individuals. Only in-frame clones appear in the TCRdb table, and some are missing; sequencing was by immunoSEQ multiplex PCR. The profile shows a few million clones, approximately 92% of them singletons. What was sequenced was naive CD4+ T cells sorted from blood. These receptors were taken from a man between 18 and 29 years old in good health. Each CDR3 is given without its conserved first and last residue. The order of the fields is V gene, J gene, CDR3 protein.

>TRBV30|TRBJ2-7
AWRGQGAGEQY
>TRBV19|TRBJ2-7
ASSSGQGYEQY
>TRBV6-6|TRBJ2-7
ASTFPGGYEQY
>TRBV25-1|TRBJ1-4
ASSEGGRNLNEKLF
>TRBV19|TRBJ2-7
ASSMGTGEQY
>TRBV11-2|TRBJ2-7
ASSLEWSSYEQY
>TRBV7-2|TRBJ2-3
ASSTGRTDTQY
>TRBV9|TRBJ2-5
ASSLGLATVGETQY
>TRBV2|TRBJ2-1
ASSVGTSGTISYNEQF
>TRBV2|TRBJ2-2
ASSGSTSNTGELF
>TRBV6-5|TRBJ2-3
ASRTTVKDTQY
>TRBV30|TRBJ2-3
AWGRDLTDTQY
>TRBV7-2|TRBJ2-1
ASSPSGLVAYNEQF
>TRBV27|TRBJ2-7
ASSLGTGYEQY
>TRBV23-1|TRBJ1-5
ASSQHTGGNSNQPQH
>TRBV7-2|TRBJ2-5
ASSLDGGPQETQY
>TRBV28|TRBJ1-6
ASRTDGNSPLH
>TRBV5-4|TRBJ2-5
ASSLTAVQETQY
>TRBV14|TRBJ2-2
ASSASASLF
>TRBV11-2|TRBJ1-4
ASSTLARREKLF
>TRBV4-1|TRBJ1-4
ASSQDRGTNEKLF
>TRBV5-4|TRBJ2-3
ASSLGLAGSTDTQY
>TRBV4-2|TRBJ1-5
ASSQETGNQPQH
>TRBV7-2|TRBJ2-1
ASSPRDSGRTSSYNEQF
>TRBV6-1|TRBJ2-2
ASSARGAGELF
>TRBV5-6|TRBJ2-7
ASSPGQFYEQY
>TRBV7-9|TRBJ1-3
ASSLVQGGNTIY
>TRBV18|TRBJ1-1
ASSPGMNTEAF
>TRBV9|TRBJ1-6
ASSVSGDSPLH
>TRBV7-2|TRBJ2-2
ASSLGRNTGELF
>TRBV2|TRBJ2-7
ASRVGDGPLYEQY
>TRBV10-3|TRBJ1-6
AITEFYNSPLH
>TRBV18|TRBJ2-5
ASSPTVLAGGSETQY
>TRBV4-3|TRBJ2-3
ASSQTGASPTSGYPYTQY
>TRBV7-2|TRBJ2-1
ASSLVGPYNEQF
>TRBV28|TRBJ2-6
ASSRGTGPLSGANVLT
>TRBV5-4|TRBJ2-7
ASSLGSLLAGDTEQY
>TRBV5-6|TRBJ1-4
ASSSPGTGVGANEKLF
>TRBV4-3|TRBJ1-1
ASSQSTGRNTEAF
>TRBV5-1|TRBJ2-2
ASSTSMPTGELF
>TRBV5-1|TRBJ1-6
ASSAQVSSYNSPLH
>TRBV28|TRBJ1-2
ASSSPSREANYGYT
>TRBV11-2|TRBJ2-3
ASRNPGLAKKLGTQY
>TRBV19|TRBJ2-1
ASNRPGHNEQF
>TRBV5-1|TRBJ1-5
ASSSGPGAGGQPQH
>TRBV15|TRBJ2-7
ATSPLRTSGGWDEQY
>TRBV5-6|TRBJ2-1
ASTPGGNEQF
>TRBV18|TRBJ1-1
ASSPQDGGVSEAF
>TRBV19|TRBJ2-5
ASSKQTGGGTQY
>TRBV5-5|TRBJ1-1
ASSIGGTTEAF
>TRBV27|TRBJ1-2
ASRGQGSYGYT
>TRBV16|TRBJ2-7
ASSQGLALAYEQY
>TRBV7-2|TRBJ2-5
ASSLAASAGTQY
>TRBV6-5|TRBJ1-2
ASSYSTGKYGYT
>TRBV10-3|TRBJ2-7
AISESVWTSGSYEQY